This TCR beta chain appears in the sequencing data of a study of control samples from healthy donors and cancer patients. Assay: immunoSEQ multiplex PCR; the TCRdb copy retains only in-frame clones and omits some. The sample lists over 50,000 clones, about 80% occurring once. V trimming: 3 bases; J trimming: 2 bases; junction bases outside the gene matches: 2. The CDR3 is 13 amino acids. Looked up from germline, CDR1 is DFQATT and CDR2 is SNEGSKA (reference sequence). The sample comprised blood. The TCR sequence derives from a man aged 65 to 79 in good health. V and J are TRBV20-1 and TRBJ2-7, with 9 bases identical to TRBD2. The CDR3: CSASSGRPYEQYF. The CDR3 DNA sequence: TGCAGTGCTAGTAGCGGGAGACCCTACGAGCAGTACTTC.